The rows below give T cell receptor beta chains drawn from one sample of a study of blood T cell repertoires in COVID-19. Assay used: immunoSEQ multiplex PCR; TCRdb lists only in-frame clones, some missing. The table has over 90,000 clones, approximately 84% seen once. Material for sequencing was peripheral blood. These receptors all stem from a human donor in a cohort sampled during active COVID-19. CDR3s include the opening cysteine and the closing phenylalanine or tryptophan. The order of the fields is clone size, J gene, V gene, D gene, CDR3 DNA, CDR3 protein. The D gene is left open where the match is weak. Clone size is given for some rows only: seen once, a few or many times, or a class if the clone is expanded.

once,TRBJ2-2,TRBV27,.,TGTGCCAGCAGTTCAACAGGGATTCTTGCCGGGGAGCTGTTTTTT,CASSSTGILAGELFF
.,TRBJ1-4,TRBV18,.,TGTGCCAGCTCACCTTGGGCAGGGCTGAAGACTAATGAAAAACTGTTTTTT,CASSPWAGLKTNEKLFF
.,TRBJ1-1,TRBV5-4,TRBD1,TGTGCCAGCACCCTGCAGGGGGCGAACACTGAAGCTTTCTTT,CASTLQGANTEAFF
.,TRBJ2-1,TRBV5-4,.,TGTGCCAGCAGCTCCCCGTCGGCCGGGTACAATGAGCAGTTCTTC,CASSSPSAGYNEQFF
.,TRBJ1-2,TRBV9,TRBD1,TGTGCCAGCAGCGTAGCCGCACAGGGGTATGGCTACACCTTC,CASSVAAQGYGYTF
.,TRBJ1-6,TRBV2,.,TGTGCCAGCAGTGAAGGGGCCCGTTCACCCCTCCACTTT,CASSEGARSPLHF
.,TRBJ2-5,TRBV5-4,.,TGTGCCAGCAGAACCACAGGGGGGGTAGAGACCCAGTACTTC,CASRTTGGVETQYF
.,TRBJ1-5,TRBV19,.,TGTGCCAGTAGCCAGGTTACGGCGCGAGGCAATCAGCCCCAGCATTTT,CASSQVTARGNQPQHF
.,TRBJ2-5,TRBV25-1,.,TGTGCCAGCAACGGAGCGGTACAAGAGACCCAGTACTTC,CASNGAVQETQYF
.,TRBJ2-1,TRBV7-3,TRBD1,TGTGCCAGCAGCCTCGACCTAGGACAGGCGACGTACAATGAGCAGTTCTTC,CASSLDLGQATYNEQFF
.,TRBJ1-5,TRBV2,TRBD1,TGTGCCAGCAGGGACAGGGGCAATCAGCCCCAGCATTTT,CASRDRGNQPQHF
.,TRBJ2-5,TRBV5-1,TRBD2,TGCGCCAGCAGCGCGGGGGGGCCGGGGGAGACCCAGTACTTC,CASSAGGPGETQYF
.,TRBJ1-6,TRBV30,.,TGTGCCTGGACCGGGACAAATAATTCACCCCTCCACTTT,CAWTGTNNSPLHF
.,TRBJ2-1,TRBV9,TRBD2,TGTGCCAGCAGCCCCCGACTAGCGGGGGGGCTTGAGCAGTTCTTC,CASSPRLAGGLEQFF
many,TRBJ2-2,TRBV19,.,TGTGCCACCGGCGGGATTCTCACCGGGGAGCTGTTTTTT,CATGGILTGELFF
.,TRBJ2-3,TRBV5-4,.,TGTGCCAGCAGCTTTTCCAGGGAAGATACGCAGTATTTT,CASSFSREDTQYF
.,TRBJ1-2,TRBV10-3,TRBD1,TGTGCCATCAGGGAACAGGGGAGGAACTATGGCTACACCTTC,CAIREQGRNYGYTF
.,TRBJ1-5,TRBV6-5,.,TGTGCCAGCAGTTACTCGGCCGGGTATCAGCCCCAGCATTTT,CASSYSAGYQPQHF
.,TRBJ2-5,TRBV7-9,.,TGTGCCAGCAGCTTAGTTTCCCAGCGGAAAGAGACCCAGTACTTC,CASSLVSQRKETQYF
.,TRBJ2-1,TRBV5-5,TRBD1,TGTGCCAGCAGCGCCGGACAGGGGGCCTACAATGAGCAGTTCTTC,CASSAGQGAYNEQFF
.,TRBJ2-3,TRBV10-3,TRBD2,TGTGCCATCAGAATCTCAAGCGGGGGCACAGATACGCAGTATTTT,CAIRISSGGTDTQYF
.,TRBJ1-3,TRBV6-1,.,TGTGCCAGCAGTGAAGCGCTTTCTTCGATCGGTGGAAACACCATATATTTT,CASSEALSSIGGNTIYF
.,TRBJ1-2,TRBV6-4,TRBD1,TGTGCCAGCAGTGCGCAGGGGGCATCCCCCTATGGCTACACCTTC,CASSAQGASPYGYTF
.,TRBJ1-1,TRBV5-8,.,TGTGCCAGCAGCCTTAAGACTCCGCGGGCTTTCTTT,CASSLKTPRAFF
.,TRBJ2-3,TRBV2,.,TGTGCCAGTTGTGCTCGGGATACGCAGTATTTT,CASCARDTQYF